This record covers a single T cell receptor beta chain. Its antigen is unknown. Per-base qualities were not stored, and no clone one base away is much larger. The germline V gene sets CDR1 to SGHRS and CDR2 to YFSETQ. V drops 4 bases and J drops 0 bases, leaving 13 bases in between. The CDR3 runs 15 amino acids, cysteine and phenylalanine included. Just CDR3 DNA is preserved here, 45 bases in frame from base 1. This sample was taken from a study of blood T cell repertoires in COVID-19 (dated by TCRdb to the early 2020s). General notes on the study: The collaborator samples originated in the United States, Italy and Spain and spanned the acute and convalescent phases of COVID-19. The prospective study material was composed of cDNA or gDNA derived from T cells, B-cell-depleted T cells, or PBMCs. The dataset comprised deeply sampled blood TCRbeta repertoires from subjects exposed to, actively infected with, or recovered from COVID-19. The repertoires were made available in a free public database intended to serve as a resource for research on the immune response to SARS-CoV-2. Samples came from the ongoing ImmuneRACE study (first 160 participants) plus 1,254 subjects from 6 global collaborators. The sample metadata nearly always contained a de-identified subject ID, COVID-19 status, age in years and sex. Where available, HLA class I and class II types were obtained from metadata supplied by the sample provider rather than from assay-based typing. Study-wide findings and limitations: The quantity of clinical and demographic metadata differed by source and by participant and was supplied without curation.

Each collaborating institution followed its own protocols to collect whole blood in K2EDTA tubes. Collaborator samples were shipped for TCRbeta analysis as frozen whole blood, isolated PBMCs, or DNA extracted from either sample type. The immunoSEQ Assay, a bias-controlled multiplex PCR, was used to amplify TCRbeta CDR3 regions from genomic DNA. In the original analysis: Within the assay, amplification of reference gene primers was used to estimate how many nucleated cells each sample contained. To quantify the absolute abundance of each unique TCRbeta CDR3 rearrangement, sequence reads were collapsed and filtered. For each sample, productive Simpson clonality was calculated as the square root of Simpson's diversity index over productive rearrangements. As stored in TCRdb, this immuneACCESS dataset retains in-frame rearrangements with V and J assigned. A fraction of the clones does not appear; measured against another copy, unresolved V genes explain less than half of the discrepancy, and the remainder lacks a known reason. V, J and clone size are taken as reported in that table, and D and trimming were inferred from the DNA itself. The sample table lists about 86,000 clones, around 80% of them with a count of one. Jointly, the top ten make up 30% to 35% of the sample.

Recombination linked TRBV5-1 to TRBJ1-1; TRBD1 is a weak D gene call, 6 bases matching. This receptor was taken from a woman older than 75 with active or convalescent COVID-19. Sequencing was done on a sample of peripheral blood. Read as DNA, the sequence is TGCGCCAGCAGCCCCCGGGACAACATGAACACTGAAGCTTTCTTT. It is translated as CASSPRDNMNTEAFF.